The following is a TCR beta chain sequence with its context. Naive CD4+ cells were CD45RA-selected; the remaining cells were memory. TCRdb's table, derived via immunoSEQ multiplex PCR, lists solely in-frame clones and lacks some. The sample has about 980,000 clones, 60% to 85% seen once; the top ten hold approximately 1.5%. V shed 5 bases, J shed 4 bases, and the junction held 4 bases outside the gene matches. CDR3 length: 15 amino acids. Germline-derived CDR1 and CDR2 are SGHAT and FQNNGV. The entry originates in a study of shared clonotypes between healthy human individuals. At the level of the study: The study used three CD4 naive, three CD4 memory, two CD8 naive and one CD8 memory plate per donor.

The TCR was taken from a man between 18 and 29 years old in good health. The sequenced sample consisted of memory CD4+ T cells sorted from blood. Stated subset: CD45RA-negative fraction. This chain uses TRBV11-2 with TRBJ2-2, with TRBD1 matching over 10 bases. CDR3 in DNA: TGTGCCAGCAGCCCCGGGACAGGGGTCACCGGGGAGCTGTTTTTT. It codes for CASSPGTGVTGELFF.